This is a list of T cell receptor beta chains from one sample in a study of CD8 T cells in ankylosing spondylitis. TCRdb re-derived calls from the 5' RACE reads in MiXCR, one entry per CDR3 protein. The table has about 500,000 distinct CDR3 sequences, roughly 12% seen once. Sequencing was carried out using blood, either unsorted or a sorted T cell fraction (not recorded which). The receptor set was obtained from a male donor with ankylosing spondylitis. The conserved cysteine and the conserved F or W are not part of the CDR3 here.

v_call,cdr3_aa
TRBV28,ASINPGTDEAF
TRBV12-3/TRBV12-4,ASRGRTGELF
TRBV5-1,ASSFSGDTNYGYT
TRBV20-1,SASRASGSDTGELF
TRBV10-2,ASRPPGLVIGEQF
TRBV12-3/TRBV12-4,ASSLWGAETQY
TRBV7-9,ASSFGGTETQY
TRBV5-1,ASSLVMNTEAF
TRBV12-3/TRBV12-4,ASSLVTGIGYEQY
TRBV20-1,SARVYRTSGPSSYNEQF
TRBV5-1,ASSLGLATADTQY
TRBV20-1,SARGQGGYNEQF
TRBV4-1,ASSQEGQGDVTIY
TRBV27,ASRVRGTYEQY
TRBV27,ASSFGAHYGYT
TRBV12-3/TRBV12-4,ASHKGPYERGGMDGYT
TRBV6-2/TRBV6-3,ASSDGDRSQH
TRBV7-6,ASSLGRGGRLETQY
TRBV6-5,ASSSTSGQGSGGKNIQY
TRBV5-1,ASSLSGDNYNEQF
TRBV20-1,SAQTGTYGYT
TRBV29-1,SVRQGVLGNTIY
TRBV7-8,ASSSYLRTSGTTDTQY
TRBV15,ATSRRQDSYEQY
TRBV20-1,SATQWTGAWETQY
TRBV20-1,SATTDTQY
TRBV3-1,ASSQEIGQETQY
TRBV15,ATSRDVWRSSYNEQF
TRBV19,ATRQGAFYGYT